The 6 T cell receptor beta chains below come from one sample, sequenced in a study of CD8 T cells in ankylosing spondylitis. MiXCR, applied by TCRdb to the 5' RACE reads, yields one record per CDR3 protein. The sample includes a few hundred thousand distinct CDR3 sequences, approximately 10% of them seen just once. Sequencing was done on a sample of blood, either unsorted or a sorted T cell fraction (not recorded which). Every receptor here comes from a male donor with ankylosing spondylitis or in good health (not recorded which).

This clonotype was picked up many times. The rearrangement links TRBV3-1 to TRBJ1-4, with 7 bases matching TRBD1. Germline CDR1 is LGHDT and CDR2 is YNNKEL (reference sequence). The CDR3 totals 15 residues. Trimming took 3 bases from V and 2 from J; bases not matched to a gene: 3. In DNA form, the CDR3 reads TGTGCCAGCAGCCAGACAGGGTTGACTAATGAAAAACTGTTTTTT. Its protein product is CASSQTGLTNEKLFF.

This clonotype was picked up many times. The chain has TRBV15 and TRBJ1-2, with 8 bases matching TRBD1. The V gene's germline CDR1 is LNHNV and CDR2 YYDKDF (reference sequence). V shed 2 bases, J shed 3 bases, and the junction held 5 bases outside the gene matches. The CDR3 sequence is 15 residues long. CDR3 nucleotides: TGTGCCACCAGCAGACGACAGGGGCTGGACTATGGCTACACCTTC. Amino acids: CATSRRQGLDYGYTF. The whole variable domain, filled in from reference TRBV15 and TRBJ1-2, reads DAMVIQNPRYQVTQFGKPVTLSCSQTLNHNVMYWYQQKSSQAPKLLFHYYDKDFNNEADTPDNFQSRRPNTSFCFLDIRSPGLGDTAMYLCATSRRQGLDYGYTFGSGTRLTVV.

This clonotype was found many times. The chain recombines TRBV20-1 with TRBJ2-7, with TRBD1 matching 10 bases. The CDR3 totals 13 residues. Germline V gene sequence: CDR1 DFQATT, CDR2 SNEGSKA (reference sequence). J lost 4 bases, V lost 7 bases, and 7 bases had no gene match. CDR3 nucleotides: TGCAGTGTAACCTCGGACAGGGGGTACGAGCAGTACTTC. Translating it yields CSVTSDRGYEQYF.

The chain uses TRBV7-3 and TRBJ2-1; perhaps TRBD2 as D (5 bases). The CDR3 runs 16 residues. From germline, CDR1 is SGHTA and CDR2 FQGTGA. The V end was cut by 2 bases, the J end by 7 bases, with 18 bases between. The CDR3 loop reads CASSLPGPSGGNEQFF. CDR3 DNA sequence: TGTGCCAGCAGCTTACCCGGCCCAAGCGGCGGGAATGAGCAGTTCTTC.

This chain's CDR3 is CASSLVVLDGQETQYF. The DNA of the CDR3 is TGTGCCAGCAGCTTAGTAGTCTTGGACGGGCAAGAGACCCAGTACTTC. The gene calls are TRBV11-2 and TRBJ2-5; unclear D gene. The germline gives CDR1 SGHAT, CDR2 FQNNGV. CDR3 length: 16 amino acids. With 1 base removed from V and 2 bases from J, the gap between germline ends came to 14 bases.

This clonotype was detected ten times or more. The genes are TRBV5-1 and TRBJ2-5; 7 bases align to TRBD2. The junction had 5 bases not matched to a gene; V was cut back by 2 bases and J by 1 base. The CDR3 covers 15 residues. Per the germline V gene, CDR1 is SGHRS and CDR2 is YFSETQ. The CDR3 DNA is TGCGCCAGCAGCTTCCTAGCGGCAGTCCAAGAGACCCAGTACTTC. Its translation is CASSFLAAVQETQYF.